This T cell receptor (beta chain) came from a study of sequential checkpoint blockade in melanoma. Turning to the study itself: Maintenance nivolumab came after either treatment sequence.

Assay: immunoSEQ multiplex PCR; the TCRdb copy retains only in-frame clones and omits some. The table lists about 17,000 clones, around 69% of them singletons, with about a fifth in the top ten. With V trimmed by 0 bases and J by 5 bases, 8 bases remained unmatched. The germline gives CDR1 MNHEY, CDR2 SMNVEV (reference sequence). CDR3 length: 16 amino acids. Treatment: randomized to nivolumab then ipilimumab (arm A) or the reverse (arm B). Patients had received no earlier DNA-damaging chemotherapy. Sorted cells were live CD3+CD8+, lacking CD19 and CD56, from PBMCs. V usage is TRBV27 and J usage is TRBJ2-5; 8 bases are shared with TRBD1. This specimen consisted of CD8+ T cells sorted from blood (inferred from file names), obtained from a patient given nivolumab and ipilimumab in sequence. The receptor comes from a human donor with melanoma. CDR3 region: CASSLSGQGGWETQYF. The DNA for the CDR3 is TGTGCCAGCAGTTTATCCGGACAGGGCGGATGGGAGACCCAGTACTTC.